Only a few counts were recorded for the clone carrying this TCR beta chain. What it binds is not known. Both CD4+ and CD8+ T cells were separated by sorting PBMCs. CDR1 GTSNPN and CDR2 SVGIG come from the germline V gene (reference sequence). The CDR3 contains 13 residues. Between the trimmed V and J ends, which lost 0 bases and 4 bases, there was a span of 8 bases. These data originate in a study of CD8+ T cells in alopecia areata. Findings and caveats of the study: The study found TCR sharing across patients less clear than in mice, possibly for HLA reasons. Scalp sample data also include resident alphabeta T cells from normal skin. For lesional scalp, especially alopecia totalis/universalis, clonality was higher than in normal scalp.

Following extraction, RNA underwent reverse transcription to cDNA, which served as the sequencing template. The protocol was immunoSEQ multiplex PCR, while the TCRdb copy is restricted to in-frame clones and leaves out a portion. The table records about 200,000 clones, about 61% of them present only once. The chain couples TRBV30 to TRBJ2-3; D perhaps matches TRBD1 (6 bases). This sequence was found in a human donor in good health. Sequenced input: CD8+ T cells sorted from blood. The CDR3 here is CAWSVGGPDTQYF. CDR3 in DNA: TGTGCCTGGAGTGTTGGGGGCCCAGATACGCAGTATTTT.